Included here is one T cell receptor beta chain sequence, with context. Ten or more counts support this clonotype. What antigen it recognizes has not been identified. Base qualities are missing; no much larger clone stands one base away. Libraries came from RACE. Sequencing instrument: NextSeq 500. During library preparation, unique molecular identifiers were attached to individual cDNA molecules so that TCRs could be counted in a quantitative, reproducible way. For every blood RNA sample, sequencing covered both the TCR alpha and TCR beta chains. The authors processed their data as follows. Samples had a median of about 96,000 TCRs, with a range from about 23,224 to 750,000. The Decombinator software suite was used to annotate V, J and CDR3 in the TCR reads. For PS versus PT1 abundance plots, all samples were subsampled to the same number of TCRs (28,000). TCRs were defined as expanded if absent before sensitization and observed at least eight times at the 2-week time point. TCRdb took the public reads, trimmed them with fastp at Q25, ran MiXCR for clone calling and kept in-frame beta chains. CDR3 protein sequences are deduplicated, and each keeps its most common genes and DNA. In this record, the V and J calls reflect TCRdb's handling and not the investigators' own analysis. This sample lists 75,000 to 90,000 distinct CDR3 sequences; about 8% were detected once. The ten largest make up roughly 1.5% of the sample.

This entry is derived from a study of human T cells and chemical hapten exposure (dated by TCRdb to about 2021). Regarding the complete study: For sensitization, 2% DPC in acetone was applied to a roughly 2 cm by roughly 2 cm area of upper inner arm skin. In alopecia patients, the study followed how the peripheral blood TCR repertoire changed in vivo over primary and secondary sensitization to diphenylcyclopropenone (DPC), a hapten. Roughly 30 alopecia patients provided blood for TCR sequencing at one to four time points (pre-sensitization, 2, 6 and 24 weeks). Patients additionally received weekly therapeutic DPC doses to the scalp throughout the approximately 22-week study period. Libraries were pooled for sequencing, and variation in per-sample TCR yields was attributed mainly to small differences in library volumes within the pool. Blood samples were taken from patients before sensitization (week 0) and then at 2, 6 and about 24 weeks after DPC sensitization. The patient cohort, mostly female, included alopecia areata with under or over 50% scalp involvement, alopecia totalis and alopecia universalis. Patch testing was performed on the upper back with Finn chambers containing 0.01% DPC, and the patch tests were scored after 6 days according to International Contact Dermatitis Research Group standards. Overall results and qualifications from the work: Because all patients had alopecia, a presumed autoimmune disease, the immune response of the patients might differ from that of healthy individuals. DPC sensitization did not change how many TCRs were above 1 in 1000 frequency, and no evidence was found of alterations in global repertoire structure. After repeated subsampling, changes were observed in the strength of the expansion versus patch-test correlation and in the threshold at which the correlation became significant. Expanded TCRs formed significantly more large CDR3 similarity clusters than pre-sensitization or healthy control sets, consistent with antigen-driven responses. The number of PT1 expanded TCRs positively correlated with patch test score, significant at thresholds 8, 16 and 32 but not 4.

The intended sense of this specimen's time point label: patch test 1, 2 weeks after DPC sensitization. The treatment or condition label, read with the paper, signifies: therapeutic diphenylcyclopropenone sensitization with weekly scalp DPC. At each patch-test visit, blood was drawn before the patch test was applied. Patients were considered eligible if aged 18 to 70, diagnosed with alopecia and deemed suitable for DPC therapy, and patients were excluded if pregnant. Total RNA was extracted from unfractionated whole blood that had been collected in Tempus Blood RNA tubes. V lost 0 bases and J lost 5 bases; the stretch between them is 8 bases long. The CDR3 sequence holds 13 residues, the cysteine and phenylalanine included. Only the CDR3 DNA stays, 39 bases, in frame from base 1. The germline V gene gives CDR1 as SGHRS and CDR2 as YFSETQ.

Sequencing used whole blood, obtained in connection with sensitization to the hapten diphenylcyclopropenone (DPC). The chain is made from TRBV5-1 and TRBJ2-5; the D segment cannot be called with confidence. The source is a woman under 40 with alopecia areata. Some clones in this sample may be carry-over from other donors' samples. CDR3 sequence: CASSLDLAETQYF. The DNA reads TGCGCCAGCAGCTTGGATCTGGCGGAGACCCAGTACTTC.